The clone carrying this TCR beta chain was detected only a few times. Antigen unknown. This CDR3 region has 14 residues. After removal of 6 bases from V and 7 bases from J, the junction contained 8 bases not matched to a gene. Germline CDR1 is SNHLY and CDR2 is FYNNEI. This sample stems from a study of beta chain features in type 1 diabetes. Expressed TCRB transcripts were sequenced because the entire RNA isolate underwent reverse transcription. Profiled with immunoSEQ multiplex PCR; TCRdb holds only in-frame clones, not every one. This sample has over 650,000 clones, with about 14% found just once. The study, taken as a whole, reports: TCRB CDR3 length was moderately but significantly reduced in all four CD4+ subsets of Type 1 diabetes patients.

Sample: naive CD4+ T cells from blood. The clonotype originates from a man aged 18 to 30 with type 1 diabetes. The chain recombines TRBV2 with TRBJ1-4; 7 positions match TRBD1. CDR3 sequence: CASREQGSSEKLFF. The CDR3 bases are TGTGCCAGCAGGGAACAGGGGTCGAGTGAAAAACTGTTTTTT.